This T cell receptor (beta chain) emerged from a study of post-analysis software for immune sequencing data. Whole-study findings and limits: Compared with controls, patients had more of five TRBV segments, including TRBV5-6, TRBV5-1 and TRBV20-1.

Prepared libraries of TCR beta cDNA carried unique molecular identifiers. Each CDR3 protein is one row after TCRdb ran MiXCR on the PCR reads. The sample contains about 820,000 distinct CDR3 sequences, 53% of which appear only once. This clonotype was observed a handful of times. Its antigen is unknown. The CDR3 runs 17 residues. V lost 0 bases and J lost 0, with 15 bases in between. CDR1 is SGDLS and CDR2 is YYNGEE in the germline V gene. The sequencing input was blood. This clonotype originated in a girl between 10 and 17 years old with multiple sclerosis. V usage is TRBV9 and J usage is TRBJ1-1; D is perhaps TRBD1 (6 bases). In nucleotides, the CDR3 is TGTGCCAGCAGCGTAGGCTTACAGGGCCCCGTGAACACTGAAGCTTTCTTT. It translates to CASSVGLQGPVNTEAFF.